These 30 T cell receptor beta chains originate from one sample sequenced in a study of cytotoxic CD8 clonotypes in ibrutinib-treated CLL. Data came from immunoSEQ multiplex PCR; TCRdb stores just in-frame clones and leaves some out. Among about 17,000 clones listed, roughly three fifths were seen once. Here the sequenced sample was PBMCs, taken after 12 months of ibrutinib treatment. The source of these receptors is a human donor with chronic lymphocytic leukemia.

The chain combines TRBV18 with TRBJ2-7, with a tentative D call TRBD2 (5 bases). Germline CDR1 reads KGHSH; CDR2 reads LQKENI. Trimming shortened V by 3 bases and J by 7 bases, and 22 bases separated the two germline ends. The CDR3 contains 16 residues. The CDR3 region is CASSPTLELLGREQYF. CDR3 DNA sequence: TGTGCCAGCTCACCTACCCTCGAGTTACTAGGAAGGGAGCAGTACTTC.

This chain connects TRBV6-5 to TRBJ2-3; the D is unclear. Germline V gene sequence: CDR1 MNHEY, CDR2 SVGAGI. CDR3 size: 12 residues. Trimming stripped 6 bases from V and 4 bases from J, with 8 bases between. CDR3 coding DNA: TGTGCCAGCAGCCCCAACGCAGATACGCAGTATTTT. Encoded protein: CASSPNADTQYF.

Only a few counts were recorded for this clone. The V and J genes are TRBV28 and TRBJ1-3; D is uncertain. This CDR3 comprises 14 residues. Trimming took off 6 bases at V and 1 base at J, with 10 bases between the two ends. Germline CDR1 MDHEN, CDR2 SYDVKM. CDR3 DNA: TGTGCCAGCAGAAAACTAGGGTCTGGAAACACCATATATTTT. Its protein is CASRKLGSGNTIYF.

The CDR3 spells CASMKGFGGIEKLFF. DNA of the CDR3: TGTGCCAGCATGAAGGGATTCGGGGGGATTGAAAAACTGTTTTTT. The V gene is TRBV28, the J gene TRBJ1-4; D might be TRBD1 (5 bases). The germline V gene encodes CDR1 MDHEN and CDR2 SYDVKM. The length of the CDR3 is 15 residues. V lost 7 bases and J lost 7, with 19 bases in between.

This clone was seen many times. CDR3 residues: CASSSGLGREQYF. For the CDR3, the DNA is TGTGCCAGCAGCTCCGGACTAGGTCGCGAGCAGTACTTC. The chain is built from TRBV5-8 and TRBJ2-7, with TRBD2 matching 7 bases. Germline CDR1 SGHTS, CDR2 YDEGEE. With 3 bases clipped from V and 6 bases from J, the junction kept 6 bases outside the gene matches. This CDR3 comprises 13 residues.

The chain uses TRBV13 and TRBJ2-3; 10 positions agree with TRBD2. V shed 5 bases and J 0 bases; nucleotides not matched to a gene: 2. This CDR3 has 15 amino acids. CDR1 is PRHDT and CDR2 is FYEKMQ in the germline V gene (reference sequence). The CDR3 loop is CASSPTSGSTDTQYF. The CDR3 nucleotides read TGTGCCAGCAGCCCGACTAGCGGGAGCACAGATACGCAGTATTTT.

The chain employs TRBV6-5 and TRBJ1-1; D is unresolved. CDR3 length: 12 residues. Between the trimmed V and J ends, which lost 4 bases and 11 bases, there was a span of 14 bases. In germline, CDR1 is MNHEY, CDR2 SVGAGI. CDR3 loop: CASSSPQIGAFF. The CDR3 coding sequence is TGTGCCAGCAGTTCCCCCCAGATAGGTGCTTTCTTT.

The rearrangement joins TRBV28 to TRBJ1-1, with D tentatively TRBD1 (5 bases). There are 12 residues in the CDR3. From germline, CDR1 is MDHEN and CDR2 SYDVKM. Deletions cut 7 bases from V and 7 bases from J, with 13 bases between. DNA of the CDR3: TGTGCCAGCACCCCAGGGACGGTTGAAGCTTTCTTT. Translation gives CASTPGTVEAFF.

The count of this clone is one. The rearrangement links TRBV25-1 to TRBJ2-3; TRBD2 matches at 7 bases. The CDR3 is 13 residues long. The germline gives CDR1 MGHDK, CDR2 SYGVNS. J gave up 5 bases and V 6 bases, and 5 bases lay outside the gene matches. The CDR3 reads CASRGEGRDTQYF. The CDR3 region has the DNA TGTGCCAGCAGAGGGGAGGGTCGAGATACGCAGTATTTT. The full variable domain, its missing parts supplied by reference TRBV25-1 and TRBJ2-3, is EADIYQTPRYLVIGTGKKITLECSQTMGHDKMYWYQQDPGMELHLIHYSYGVNSTEKGDLSSESTVSRIRTEHFPLTLESARPSHTSQYLCASRGEGRDTQYFGPGTRLTVL.

The CDR3 DNA is TGTGCTAGTGGTTTGATAAACGACGGGAAGCAGTTCTTC. Its protein is CASGLINDGKQFF. The rearrangement links TRBV12-5 to TRBJ2-1; tentative D call: TRBD2 (5 bases). V was shortened by 2 bases and J by 11 bases, with 13 bases between the two germline ends. CDR1 and CDR2 from the germline V gene are LGHNT and FRNRAP. The CDR3 loop spans 13 amino acids.

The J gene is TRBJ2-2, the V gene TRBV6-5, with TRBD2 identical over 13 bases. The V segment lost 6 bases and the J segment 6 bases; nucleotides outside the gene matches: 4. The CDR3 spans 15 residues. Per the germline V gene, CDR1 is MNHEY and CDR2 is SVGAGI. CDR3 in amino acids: CASRATSGRAGELFF. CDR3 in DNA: TGTGCCAGCAGAGCTACTAGCGGGAGGGCCGGGGAGCTGTTTTTT.

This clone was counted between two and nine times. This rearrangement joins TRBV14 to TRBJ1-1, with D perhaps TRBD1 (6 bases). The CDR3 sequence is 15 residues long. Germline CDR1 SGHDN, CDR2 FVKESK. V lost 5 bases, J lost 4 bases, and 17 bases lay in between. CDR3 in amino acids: CASSVWGGLGTEAFF. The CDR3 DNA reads TGTGCCAGCAGCGTTTGGGGGGGGCTTGGCACTGAAGCTTTCTTT.

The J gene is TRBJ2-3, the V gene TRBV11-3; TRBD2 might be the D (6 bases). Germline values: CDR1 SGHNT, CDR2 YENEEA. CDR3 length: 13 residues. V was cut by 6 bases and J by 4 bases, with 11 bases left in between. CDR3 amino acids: CASRGGAADTQYF. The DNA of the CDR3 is TGTGCCAGCAGAGGAGGGGCGGCAGATACGCAGTATTTT. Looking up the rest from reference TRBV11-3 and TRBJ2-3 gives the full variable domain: EAGVVQSPRYKIIEKKQPVAFWCNPISGHNTLYWYLQNLGQGPELLIRYENEEAVDDSQLPKDRFSAERLKGVDSTLKIQPAELGDSAVYLCASRGGAADTQYFGPGTRLTVL.

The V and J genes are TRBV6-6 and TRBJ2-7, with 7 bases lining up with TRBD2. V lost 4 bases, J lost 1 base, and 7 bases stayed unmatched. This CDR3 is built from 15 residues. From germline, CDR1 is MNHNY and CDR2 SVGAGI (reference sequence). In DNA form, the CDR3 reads TGTGCCAGCAGTTTTGGAGCGGGAAAATCCTACGAGCAGTACTTC. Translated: CASSFGAGKSYEQYF.

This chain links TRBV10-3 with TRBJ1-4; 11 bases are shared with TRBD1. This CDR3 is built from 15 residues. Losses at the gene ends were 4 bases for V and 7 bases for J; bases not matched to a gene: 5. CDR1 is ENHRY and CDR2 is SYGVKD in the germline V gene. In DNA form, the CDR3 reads TGTGCCATCAGTGCGGGACAGGGGGAAATTGAAAAACTGTTTTTT. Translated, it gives CAISAGQGEIEKLFF.

CDR3 bases: TGTGCCAGCAGCTTTACGACAGGCACTGAAGCTTTCTTT. Its protein is CASSFTTGTEAFF. This chain uses TRBV11-2 with TRBJ1-1; D might be TRBD1 (6 bases). CDR1 is SGHAT and CDR2 is FQNNGV in the germline V gene. Trimming cost V 3 bases and J 4 bases, with 9 bases left between them. The length of the CDR3 is 13 residues.

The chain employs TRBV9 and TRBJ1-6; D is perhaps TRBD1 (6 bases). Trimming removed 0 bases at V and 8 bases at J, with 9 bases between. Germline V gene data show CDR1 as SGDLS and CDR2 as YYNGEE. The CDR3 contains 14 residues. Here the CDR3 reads CASSVDREDSPLHF. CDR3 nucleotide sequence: TGTGCCAGCAGCGTAGACAGGGAGGATTCACCCCTCCACTTT. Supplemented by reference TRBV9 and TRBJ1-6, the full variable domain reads DSGVTQTPKHLITATGQRVTLRCSPRSGDLSVYWYQQSLDQGLQFLIQYYNGEERAKGNILERFSAQQFPDLHSELNLSSLELGDSALYFCASSVDREDSPLHFGNGTRLTVT.

CDR3 loop: CAWSVGSYEQYF. Here the CDR3 DNA reads TGTGCCTGGAGTGTAGGGTCCTACGAGCAGTACTTC. V usage is TRBV30 and J usage is TRBJ2-7; D remains ambiguous. The germline V and J ends were trimmed by 0 bases and 1 base, with 4 bases remaining between them. Looked up from germline, CDR1 is GTSNPN and CDR2 is SVGIG (reference sequence). The CDR3 consists of 12 residues. Drawing the rest from reference TRBV30 and TRBJ2-7, the complete variable domain is SQTIHQWPATLVQPVGSPLSLECTVEGTSNPNLYWYRQAAGRGLQLLFYSVGIGQISSEVPQNLSASRPQDRQFILSSKKLLLSDSGFYLCAWSVGSYEQYFGPGTRLTVT.

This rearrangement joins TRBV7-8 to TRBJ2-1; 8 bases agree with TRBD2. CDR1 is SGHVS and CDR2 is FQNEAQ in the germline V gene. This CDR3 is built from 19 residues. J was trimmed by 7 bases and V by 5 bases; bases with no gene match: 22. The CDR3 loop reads CASSPTRLRLSGGRNEQFF. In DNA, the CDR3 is TGTGCCAGCAGCCCCACAAGACTTCGTTTATCGGGAGGGAGGAATGAGCAGTTCTTC.

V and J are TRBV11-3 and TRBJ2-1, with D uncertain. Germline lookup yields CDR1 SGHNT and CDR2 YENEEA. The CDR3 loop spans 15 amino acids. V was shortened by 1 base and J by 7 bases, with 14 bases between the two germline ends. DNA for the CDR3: TGTGCCAGCAGCTTAGTCCCCAGCCCGTGGAATGAGCAGTTCTTC. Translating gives CASSLVPSPWNEQFF.

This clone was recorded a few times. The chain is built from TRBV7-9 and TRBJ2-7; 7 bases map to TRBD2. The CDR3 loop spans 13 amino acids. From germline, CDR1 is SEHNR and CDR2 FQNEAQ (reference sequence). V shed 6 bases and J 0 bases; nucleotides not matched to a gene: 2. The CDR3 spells CASSWDYSYEQYF. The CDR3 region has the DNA TGTGCCAGCAGTTGGGACTACTCCTACGAGCAGTACTTC.

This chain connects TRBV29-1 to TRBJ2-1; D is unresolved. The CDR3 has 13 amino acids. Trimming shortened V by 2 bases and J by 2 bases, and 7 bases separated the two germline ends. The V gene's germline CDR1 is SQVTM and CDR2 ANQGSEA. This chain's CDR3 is CSVESLPYNEQFF. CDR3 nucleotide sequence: TGCAGCGTTGAATCGCTTCCCTACAATGAGCAGTTCTTC.

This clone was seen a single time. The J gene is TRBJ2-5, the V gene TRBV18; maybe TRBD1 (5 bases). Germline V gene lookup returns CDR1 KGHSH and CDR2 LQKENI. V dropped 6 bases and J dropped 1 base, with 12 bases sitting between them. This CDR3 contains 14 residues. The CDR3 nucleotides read TGTGCCAGCTCGCCTCAGGGTACCCAAGAGACCCAGTACTTC. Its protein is CASSPQGTQETQYF.

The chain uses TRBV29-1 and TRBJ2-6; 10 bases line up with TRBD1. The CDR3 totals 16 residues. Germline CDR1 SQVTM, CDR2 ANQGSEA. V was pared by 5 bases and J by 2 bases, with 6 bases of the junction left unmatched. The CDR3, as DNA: TGCAGCGTTCGTGACAGGGGGCTACCTGGGGCCAACGTCCTGACTTTC. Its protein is CSVRDRGLPGANVLTF.

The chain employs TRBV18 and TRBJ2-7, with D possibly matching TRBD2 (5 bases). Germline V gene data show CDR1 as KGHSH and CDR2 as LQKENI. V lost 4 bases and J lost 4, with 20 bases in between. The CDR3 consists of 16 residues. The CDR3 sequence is CASSRVTPRSGYEQYF. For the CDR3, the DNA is TGTGCCAGCTCACGCGTCACTCCAAGGTCGGGGTACGAGCAGTACTTC.

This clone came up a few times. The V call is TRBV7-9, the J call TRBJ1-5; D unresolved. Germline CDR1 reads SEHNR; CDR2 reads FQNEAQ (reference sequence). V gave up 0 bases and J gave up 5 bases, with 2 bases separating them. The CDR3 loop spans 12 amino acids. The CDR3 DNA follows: TGTGCCAGCAGCTTAGCTGATCAGCCCCAGCATTTT. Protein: CASSLADQPQHF.

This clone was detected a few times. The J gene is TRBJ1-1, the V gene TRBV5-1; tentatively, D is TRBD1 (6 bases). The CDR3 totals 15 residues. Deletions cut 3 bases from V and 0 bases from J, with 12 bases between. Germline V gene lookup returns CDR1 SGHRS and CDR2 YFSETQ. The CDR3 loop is CASSWLQGMNTEAFF. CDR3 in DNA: TGCGCCAGCAGCTGGTTACAGGGCATGAACACTGAAGCTTTCTTT.

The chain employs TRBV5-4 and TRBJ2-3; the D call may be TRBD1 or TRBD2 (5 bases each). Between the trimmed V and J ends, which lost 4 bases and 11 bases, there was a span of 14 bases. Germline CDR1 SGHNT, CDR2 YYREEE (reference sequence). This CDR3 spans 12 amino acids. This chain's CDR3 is CASSPRDRVQYF. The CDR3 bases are TGTGCCAGCAGCCCCCGGGACCGCGTGCAGTATTTT.

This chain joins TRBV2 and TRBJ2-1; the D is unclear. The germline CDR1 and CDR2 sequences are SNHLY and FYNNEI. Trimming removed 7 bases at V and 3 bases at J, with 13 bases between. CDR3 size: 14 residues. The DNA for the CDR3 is TGTGCCAGCAAGTCAGACGTCGGCTACAATGAGCAGTTCTTC. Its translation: CASKSDVGYNEQFF.

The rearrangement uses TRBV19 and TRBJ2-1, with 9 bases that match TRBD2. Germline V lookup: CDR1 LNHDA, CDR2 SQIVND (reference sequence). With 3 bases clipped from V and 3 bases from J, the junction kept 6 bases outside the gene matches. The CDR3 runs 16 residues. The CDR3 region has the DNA TGTGCCAGTAGTATTTTTGCGGGAGGGGTCTACAATGAGCAGTTCTTC. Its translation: CASSIFAGGVYNEQFF.